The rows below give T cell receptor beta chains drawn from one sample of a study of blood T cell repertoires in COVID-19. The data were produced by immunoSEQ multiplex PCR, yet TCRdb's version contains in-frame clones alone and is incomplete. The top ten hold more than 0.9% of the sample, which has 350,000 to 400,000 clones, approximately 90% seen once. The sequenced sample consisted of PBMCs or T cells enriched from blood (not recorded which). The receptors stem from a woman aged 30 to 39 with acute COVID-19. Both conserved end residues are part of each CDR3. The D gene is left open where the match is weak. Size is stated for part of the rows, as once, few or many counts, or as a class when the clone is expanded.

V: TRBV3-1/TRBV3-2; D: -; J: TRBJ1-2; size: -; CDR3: CASSHQATAGPHGYTF; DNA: TGTGCCAGCAGCCATCAAGCCACGGCGGGTCCTCATGGCTACACCTTC
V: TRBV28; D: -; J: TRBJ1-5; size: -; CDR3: CASSFREADQPQHF; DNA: TGTGCCAGCAGTTTTCGAGAGGCTGATCAGCCCCAGCATTTT
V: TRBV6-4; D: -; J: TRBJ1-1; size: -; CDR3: CASRGVADGTEAFF; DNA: TGTGCCAGCAGGGGCGTTGCCGATGGCACTGAAGCTTTCTTT
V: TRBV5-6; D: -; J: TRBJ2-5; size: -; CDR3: CASSERGRGAVRETQYF; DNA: TGTGCCAGCAGCGAAAGGGGGCGGGGCGCAGTACGAGAGACCCAGTACTTC
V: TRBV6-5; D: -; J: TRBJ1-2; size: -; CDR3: CASMGQREGYTF; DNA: TGTGCCAGCATGGGCCAGAGGGAGGGCTACACCTTC
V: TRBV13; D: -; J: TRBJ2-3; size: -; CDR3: CASSRGNGDTQYF; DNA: TGTGCCAGCAGTAGGGGTAATGGAGATACGCAGTATTTT
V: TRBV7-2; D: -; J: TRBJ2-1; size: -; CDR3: CASSNPVGGLTDEQFF; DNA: TGTGCCAGCAGCAACCCGGTGGGCGGGCTGACGGATGAGCAGTTCTTC
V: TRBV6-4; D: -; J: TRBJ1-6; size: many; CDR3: CASSDSEGSPLHF; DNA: TGTGCCAGCAGTGACTCCGAGGGTTCACCCCTCCACTTT
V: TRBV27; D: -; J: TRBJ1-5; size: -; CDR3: CASSPGFNGNQPQHF; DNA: TGTGCCAGCAGCCCAGGGTTTAATGGCAATCAGCCCCAGCATTTT
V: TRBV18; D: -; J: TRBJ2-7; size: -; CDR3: CASSPGPQGTHEQYF; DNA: TGTGCCAGCTCACCGGGTCCCCAGGGAACCCACGAGCAGTACTTC
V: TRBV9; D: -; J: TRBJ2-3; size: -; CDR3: CASSYRGTQYF; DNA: TGTGCCAGCAGCTATCGGGGTACGCAGTATTTT
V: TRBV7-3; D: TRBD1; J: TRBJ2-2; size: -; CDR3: CASSPRDRPGELFF; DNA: TGTGCCAGCAGCCCCCGGGACAGGCCGGGGGAGCTGTTTTTT
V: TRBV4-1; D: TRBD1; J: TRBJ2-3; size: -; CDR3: CASSGQGADTQYF; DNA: TGCGCCAGCAGCGGACAGGGGGCAGATACGCAGTATTTT
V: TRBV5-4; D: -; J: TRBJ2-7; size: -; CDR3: CASSIGEEQYF; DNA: TGTGCCAGCAGCATCGGGGAGGAGCAGTACTTC
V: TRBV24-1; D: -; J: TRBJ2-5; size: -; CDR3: CAPVASAYYQETQYF; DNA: TGTGCCCCTGTCGCCTCCGCGTACTACCAAGAGACCCAGTACTTC
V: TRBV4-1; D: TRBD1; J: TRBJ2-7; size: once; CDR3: CASSLGQGEGREQYF; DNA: TGCGCCAGCAGCCTCGGACAGGGGGAAGGGCGGGAGCAGTACTTC
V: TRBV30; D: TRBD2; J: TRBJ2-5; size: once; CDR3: CACGRLAGVETQYF; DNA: TGTGCCTGCGGTAGGCTAGCGGGGGTAGAGACCCAGTACTTC
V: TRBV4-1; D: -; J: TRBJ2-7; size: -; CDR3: CASSQALSPLYEQYF; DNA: TGCGCCAGCAGCCAAGCCCTGTCCCCTCTCTACGAGCAGTACTTC
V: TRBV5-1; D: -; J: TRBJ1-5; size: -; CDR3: CASRAEGGQPQHF; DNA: TGCGCCAGTCGGGCAGAGGGAGGGCAGCCCCAGCATTTT
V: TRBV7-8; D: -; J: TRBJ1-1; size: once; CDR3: CASSPSQKIEAFF; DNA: TGTGCCAGCAGCCCTAGCCAGAAAATTGAAGCTTTCTTT
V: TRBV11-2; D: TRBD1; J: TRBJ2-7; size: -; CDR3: CASSSADRTYEQYF; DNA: TGTGCCAGCAGCTCGGCGGACAGGACCTACGAGCAGTACTTC
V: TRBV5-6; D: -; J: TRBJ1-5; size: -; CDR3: CASSSGGKQPQHF; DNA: TGTGCCAGCAGCTCAGGCGGGAAACAGCCCCAGCATTTT
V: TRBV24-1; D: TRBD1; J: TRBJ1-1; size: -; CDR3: CATSDAGTGGTEAFF; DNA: TGTGCCACCAGTGATGCGGGGACAGGGGGGACTGAAGCTTTCTTT
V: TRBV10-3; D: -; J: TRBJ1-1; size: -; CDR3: CAISEVQANTEAFF; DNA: TGTGCCATCAGTGAGGTCCAGGCTAACACTGAAGCTTTCTTT
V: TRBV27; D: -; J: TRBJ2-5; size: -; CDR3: CASSPVTSSYSRETQYF; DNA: TGTGCCAGCAGTCCCGTAACTTCATCATACTCGAGGGAGACCCAGTACTTC
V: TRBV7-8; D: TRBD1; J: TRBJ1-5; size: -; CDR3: CASSWGGQGLGTIGQPQHF; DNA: TGTGCCAGCAGCTGGGGGGGACAGGGCTTAGGTACGATCGGTCAGCCCCAGCATTTT
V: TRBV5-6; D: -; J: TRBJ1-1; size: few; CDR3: CASSLGGGFGEAFF; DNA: TGTGCCAGCAGCTTGGGGGGCGGATTCGGTGAAGCTTTCTTT
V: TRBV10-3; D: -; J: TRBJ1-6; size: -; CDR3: CAIKEGLSSYNSPLHF; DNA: TGTGCCATCAAAGAGGGTTTAAGCTCCTATAATTCACCCCTCCACTTT
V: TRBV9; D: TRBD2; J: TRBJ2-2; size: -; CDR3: CASSVARLAGDTGELFF; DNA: TGTGCCAGCAGCGTAGCAAGACTAGCGGGGGACACCGGGGAGCTGTTTTTT
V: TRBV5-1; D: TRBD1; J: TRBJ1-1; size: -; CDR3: CASSFTGQGTEAFF; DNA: TGCGCCAGCAGCTTTACCGGACAGGGCACTGAAGCTTTCTTT
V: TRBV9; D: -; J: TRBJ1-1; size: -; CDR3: CASDPWDKVGGAEAFF; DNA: TGTGCCAGCGATCCATGGGACAAGGTCGGGGGGGCTGAAGCTTTCTTT
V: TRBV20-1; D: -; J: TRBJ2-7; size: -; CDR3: CSASREGWGDEQYF; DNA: TGCAGTGCGAGTCGAGAAGGATGGGGGGACGAGCAGTACTTC
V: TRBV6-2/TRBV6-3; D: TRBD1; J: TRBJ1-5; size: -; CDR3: CASSHGQGRGYSNQPQHF; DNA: TGTGCCAGCAGCCACGGACAGGGCAGGGGGTATAGCAATCAGCCCCAGCATTTT
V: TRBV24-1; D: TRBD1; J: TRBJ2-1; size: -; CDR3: CATSDTGTGGFYNEQFF; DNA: TGTGCCACCAGTGACACTGGGACAGGAGGGTTTTACAATGAGCAGTTCTTC
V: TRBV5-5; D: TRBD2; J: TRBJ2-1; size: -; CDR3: CASSSSGTSGAYNEQFF; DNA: TGTGCCAGCAGCTCCTCGGGGACTAGCGGGGCCTACAATGAGCAGTTCTTC
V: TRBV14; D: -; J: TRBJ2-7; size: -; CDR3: CASSRAYEQYF; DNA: TGTGCCAGCAGCCGCGCCTACGAGCAGTACTTC
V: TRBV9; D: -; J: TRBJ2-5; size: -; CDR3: CASSASSTGVRETQYF; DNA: TGTGCCAGCAGCGCCAGTTCGACAGGCGTCCGAGAGACCCAGTACTTC
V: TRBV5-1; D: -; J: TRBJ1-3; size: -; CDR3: CASSLATDSGNTIYF; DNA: TGCGCCAGCAGCTTGGCGACAGACTCTGGAAACACCATATATTTT
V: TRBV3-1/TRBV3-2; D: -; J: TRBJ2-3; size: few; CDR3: CASSLGGSTDTQYF; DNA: TGTGCCAGCAGCCTGGGGGGTAGCACAGATACGCAGTATTTT
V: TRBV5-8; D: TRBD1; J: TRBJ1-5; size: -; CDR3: CASSLGQGVSNQPQHF; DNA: TGTGCCAGCAGCTTGGGACAGGGGGTGAGCAATCAGCCCCAGCATTTT
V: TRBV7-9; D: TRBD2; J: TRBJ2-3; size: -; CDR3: CASSGGTSGRLGTDTQYF; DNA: TGTGCCAGCAGCGGAGGGACTAGCGGGAGACTAGGCACAGATACGCAGTATTTT
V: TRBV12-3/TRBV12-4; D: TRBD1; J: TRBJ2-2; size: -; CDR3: CASKAGGTGELFF; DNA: TGTGCCAGCAAAGCAGGGGGCACCGGGGAGCTGTTTTTT
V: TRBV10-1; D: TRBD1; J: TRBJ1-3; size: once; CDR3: CASSGDSAGNTIYF; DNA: TGCGCCAGCAGTGGGGACAGCGCAGGAAACACCATATATTTT
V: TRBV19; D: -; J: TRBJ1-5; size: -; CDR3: CASSMGGRYNQPQHF; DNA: TGTGCCAGTAGTATGGGGGGACGTTACAATCAGCCCCAGCATTTT
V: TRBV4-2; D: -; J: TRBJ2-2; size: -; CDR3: CASSLHVHRLDTGELFF; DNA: TGTGCCAGCAGCCTCCATGTGCACCGACTGGACACCGGGGAGCTGTTTTTT
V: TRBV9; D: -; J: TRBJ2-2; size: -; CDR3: CASSVEGRGTGELFF; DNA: TGTGCCAGCAGCGTCGAGGGCCGGGGCACCGGGGAGCTGTTTTTT
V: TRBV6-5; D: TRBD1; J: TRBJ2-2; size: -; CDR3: CASTTQGANTGELFF; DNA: TGTGCCAGCACCACACAGGGGGCGAACACCGGGGAGCTGTTTTTT
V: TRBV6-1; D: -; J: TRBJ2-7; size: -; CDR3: CASSERIAASSYEQYF; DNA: TGTGCCAGCAGTGAAAGGATAGCGGCAAGCTCCTACGAGCAGTACTTC
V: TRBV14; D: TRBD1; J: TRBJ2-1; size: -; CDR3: CASSPGQGATNEQFF; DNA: TGTGCCAGCAGCCCCGGGCAGGGGGCTACGAATGAGCAGTTCTTC
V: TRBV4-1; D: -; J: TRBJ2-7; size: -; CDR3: CASSQAGYEQYF; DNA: TGCGCCAGCAGCCAGGCGGGCTACGAGCAGTACTTC
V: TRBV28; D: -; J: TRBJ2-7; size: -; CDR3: CASSLGGEAPHEQYF; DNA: TGTGCCAGCAGCTTAGGGGGGGAAGCCCCCCACGAGCAGTACTTC
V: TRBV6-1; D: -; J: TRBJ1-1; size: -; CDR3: CASSEDGGWAEAFF; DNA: TGTGCCAGCAGTGAAGACGGGGGGTGGGCTGAAGCTTTCTTT
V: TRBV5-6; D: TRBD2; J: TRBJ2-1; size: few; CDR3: CASSLTSGGLSYNEQFF; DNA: TGTGCCAGCAGCTTGACTAGCGGGGGTCTCTCCTACAATGAGCAGTTCTTC
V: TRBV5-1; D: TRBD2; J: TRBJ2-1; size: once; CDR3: CASSSSSGGYNEQFF; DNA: TGCGCCAGCAGCTCGTCTAGCGGGGGATACAATGAGCAGTTCTTC
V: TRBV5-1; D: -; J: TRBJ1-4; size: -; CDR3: CASSFQGGIEKLFF; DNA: TGCGCCAGCAGCTTCCAGGGCGGTATTGAAAAACTGTTTTTT
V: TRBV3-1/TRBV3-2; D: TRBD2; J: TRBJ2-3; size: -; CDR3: CASSRGLAGKDTQYF; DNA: TGTGCCAGCAGCCGAGGACTAGCGGGGAAAGATACGCAGTATTTT
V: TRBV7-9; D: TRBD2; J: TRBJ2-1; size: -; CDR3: CASSLGSLILAGNEQFF; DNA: TGTGCCAGCAGCTTAGGTTCCCTAATACTAGCGGGCAATGAGCAGTTCTTC
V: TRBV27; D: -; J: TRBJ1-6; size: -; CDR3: CASSPRSERGVYNSPLHF; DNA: TGTGCCAGCAGTCCCAGATCTGAGCGGGGAGTCTATAATTCACCCCTCCACTTT